These 27 T cell receptor beta chains came from one sample sequenced in a study of cytomegalovirus exposure and HLA in healthy donors (dated by TCRdb to about 2017). The library was prepared using the immunoSEQ multiplex PCR assay. A mixture of 60 forward primers for TCR Vbeta segments and 13 reverse primers for TCR Jbeta segments was used in the multiplex PCR. Imported from immuneACCESS, the table was reduced by TCRdb to in-frame sequences with V and J called. These copies leave out some clones; in studies compared against another copy, an unresolved V gene accounts for under half, and the cause of the remainder is not known. The sample table contains 70,000 to 95,000 clones; only one count was recorded for over 70% of them. The top ten hold 1.1% of the sample. The source material was PBMCs. These receptors originate from a male donor in good health and CMV-seronegative.

The gene calls are TRBV4-1 and TRBJ2-7; D possibly corresponds to TRBD1 (6 bases). The V end was cut by 4 bases, the J end by 5 bases, with 18 bases between. From germline, CDR1 is MGHRA and CDR2 YSYEKL. This CDR3 contains 15 residues. CDR3 loop: CASSPIEQGAHEQYF. CDR3 DNA: TGCGCCAGCAGCCCCATCGAACAGGGTGCCCACGAGCAGTACTTC.

This clone has only one observation. J is TRBJ1-1 and V is TRBV5-1; 9 bases are shared with TRBD1. The V segment lost 4 bases and the J segment 3 bases; nucleotides outside the gene matches: 13. Per the germline V gene, CDR1 is SGHRS and CDR2 is YFSETQ. CDR3 length: 17 amino acids. The CDR3 DNA reads as TGCGCCAGCAGCCAACGGACAGGGGCGGGAGGTTACACTGAAGCTTTCTTT. As protein: CASSQRTGAGGYTEAFF. The full variable domain, rest sourced from reference TRBV5-1 and TRBJ1-1, is KAGVTQTPRYLIKTRGQQVTLSCSPISGHRSVSWYQQTPGQGLQFLFEYFSETQRNKGNFPGRFSGRQFSNSRSEMNVSTLELGDSALYLCASSQRTGAGGYTEAFFGQGTRLTVV.

The chain uses TRBV30 and TRBJ1-2; the match to TRBD1 covers 7 bases. The CDR3 contains 12 residues. The germline V gene has CDR1 GTSNPN and CDR2 SVGIG (reference sequence). With 2 bases clipped from V and 4 bases from J, the junction kept 1 base outside the gene matches. For the CDR3, the DNA is TGTGCCTGGAGTAGGGACAGCTATGGCTACACCTTC. It yields the protein CAWSRDSYGYTF.

V is TRBV7-2 and J is TRBJ2-5, with 10 bases lining up with TRBD2. The CDR3 has 16 amino acids. Germline CDR1 and CDR2: SGHTA and FQGNSA. J gave up 3 bases and V 5 bases, and 9 bases lay outside the gene matches. CDR3 in amino acids: CASSILVLAGEETQYF. Here the CDR3 DNA reads TGTGCCAGCAGCATCCTCGTCCTAGCGGGGGAAGAGACCCAGTACTTC.

In its sample, this clone was seen a few times. The germline gene is not matched at one end of the junction; a read error may be the cause. The rearrangement uses TRBV7-9 and TRBJ1-2, with D hard to call. CDR1 SEHNR and CDR2 FQNEAQ come from the germline V gene (reference sequence). This CDR3 is built from 16 residues. The DNA for the CDR3 is TGTGCCAGCAGCTTAGAGTCCGGGTATCACCCCTATCGCTACACCTTC. It codes for CASSLESGYHPYRYTF. Supplemented by reference TRBV7-9 and TRBJ1-2, the full variable domain reads DTGVSQNPRHKITKRGQNVTFRCDPISEHNRLYWYRQTLGQGPEFLTYFQNEAQLEKSRLLSDRFSAERPKGSFSTLEIQRTEQGDSAMYLCASSLESGYHPYRYTFGSGTRLTVV.

The chain is built from TRBV2 and TRBJ1-2; D is undetermined. Trimming removed 1 base at V and 6 bases at J, with 9 bases between. The CDR3 contains 13 residues. Germline loops: CDR1 SNHLY, CDR2 FYNNEI. CDR3 in amino acids: CASSEVQRDGYTF. The CDR3 DNA follows: TGTGCCAGCAGTGAAGTACAACGGGATGGCTACACCTTC. Full variable domain (rest looked up from reference TRBV2 and TRBJ1-2): EPEVTQTPSHQVTQMGQEVILRCVPISNHLYFYWYRQILGQKVEFLVSFYNNEISEKSEIFDDQFSVERPDGSNFTLKIRSTKLEDSAMYFCASSEVQRDGYTFGSGTRLTVV.

J is TRBJ1-1 and V is TRBV5-1; D is possibly TRBD1 (5 bases). Germline-derived CDR1 and CDR2 are SGHRS and YFSETQ. V dropped 4 bases and J dropped 7 bases, with 17 bases sitting between them. The CDR3 has 14 residues. The CDR3 nucleotides read TGCGCCAGCAGCGCGAGTGGGGGGGTGGGTGAAGCTTTCTTT. It yields the protein CASSASGGVGEAFF.

The chain recombines TRBV10-2 with TRBJ2-5; 8 positions agree with TRBD2. This CDR3 has 17 amino acids. J was trimmed by 4 bases and V by 3 bases; bases with no gene match: 13. Germline values: CDR1 WSHSY, CDR2 SAAADI. CDR3 nucleotide sequence: TGCGCCAGCAGTGATCATGGGGCGGGAGGCAGGTTAGAGACCCAGTACTTC. Protein product: CASSDHGAGGRLETQYF.

This chain links TRBV5-1 with TRBJ2-5, with a possible D match to TRBD1 (5 bases). V gave up 0 bases and J gave up 3 bases, with 12 bases separating them. CDR3 length equals 15 residues. CDR1 is SGHRS, CDR2 YFSETQ, per germline. This CDR3 reads CASSLGGSGKETQYF. The CDR3 DNA is TGCGCCAGCAGCTTGGGGGGCTCGGGTAAAGAGACCCAGTACTTC.

Written as DNA, the CDR3 is TGTGCCAGCAGCGTAGGTTCGAATTCACCCCTCCACTTT. Translating it yields CASSVGSNSPLHF. V usage is TRBV9 and J usage is TRBJ1-6; D unresolved. Germline assignment: CDR1 SGDLS and CDR2 YYNGEE. Trimming took off 0 bases at V and 7 bases at J, with 5 bases between the two ends. This CDR3 spans 13 amino acids. The full variable domain, completed using reference TRBV9 and TRBJ1-6, is DSGVTQTPKHLITATGQRVTLRCSPRSGDLSVYWYQQSLDQGLQFLIQYYNGEERAKGNILERFSAQQFPDLHSELNLSSLELGDSALYFCASSVGSNSPLHFGNGTRLTVT.

This clone showed up just once. The chain employs TRBV7-9 and TRBJ2-3, with D perhaps TRBD1 (6 bases). The V end was cut by 6 bases, the J end by 1 base, with 11 bases between. The CDR3 loop spans 14 amino acids. Germline V gene data show CDR1 as SEHNR and CDR2 as FQNEAQ (reference sequence). CDR3 sequence reads: CASRSQGRTDTQYF. CDR3 DNA sequence: TGTGCCAGCAGATCACAGGGACGCACAGATACGCAGTATTTT.

The gene calls are TRBV5-1 and TRBJ2-3, with 8 bases matching TRBD1. V lost 4 bases to trimming and J lost 1 base; unmatched junction nucleotides: 5. Per the germline V gene, CDR1 is SGHRS and CDR2 is YFSETQ. This CDR3 contains 15 residues. The CDR3 here is CASSPPTGGTDTQYF. The CDR3 nucleotides are TGCGCCAGCAGCCCCCCGACAGGGGGCACAGATACGCAGTATTTT.

The chain is built from TRBV6-5 and TRBJ1-4; TRBD1 aligns across 9 bases. CDR1 is MNHEY and CDR2 is SVGAGI in the germline V gene. This CDR3 region has 16 residues. The V gene end was trimmed by 0 bases and the J gene end by 6 bases; junction bases not matched to a gene: 5. The CDR3 reads CASSYSGTGMDEKLFF. CDR3 nucleotide sequence: TGTGCCAGCAGTTACTCAGGGACAGGGATGGATGAAAAACTGTTTTTT.

This clone turned up a few times. The chain combines TRBV10-3 with TRBJ2-2, with D possibly being TRBD2 (6 bases). CDR1 and CDR2 from the germline V gene are ENHRY and SYGVKD. The V and J ends lost 4 bases and 4 bases respectively, with 10 bases between them. There are 14 residues in the CDR3. This CDR3 is CAISGGLSTGELFF. The CDR3 coding sequence is TGTGCCATCAGTGGGGGACTGTCCACCGGGGAGCTGTTTTTT.

The rearrangement uses TRBV30 and TRBJ1-1; a possible D gene is TRBD1 (6 bases). CDR1 is GTSNPN and CDR2 is SVGIG in the germline V gene (reference sequence). V lost 4 bases and J 5 bases, leaving 11 bases between the germline ends. CDR3 length equals 12 residues. CDR3 sequence (DNA): TGTGCCTGGACAGGGGTTGGGACTGAAGCTTTCTTT. It is translated as CAWTGVGTEAFF.

V and J are TRBV13 and TRBJ1-1; the D is unclear. The CDR3 contains 16 residues. The V end lost 2 bases, the J end lost 2 bases, and 15 bases lay between the germline ends. CDR1 and CDR2 (germline): PRHDT, FYEKMQ (reference sequence). CDR3 region: CASSLSYLGQNTEAFF. CDR3 bases: TGTGCCAGCAGCTTATCCTACCTGGGCCAAAACACTGAAGCTTTCTTT.

Comments on this clone: At one end, the junction sequence differs from germline, possibly due to a read error. V usage is TRBV19 and J usage is TRBJ1-5; 7 bases align to TRBD1. CDR3 length equals 17 residues. Looked up from germline, CDR1 is LNHDA and CDR2 is SQIVND (reference sequence). The CDR3 region is CASSIGSWGQSNQPQNF. The CDR3 DNA follows: TGTGCCAGTAGTATAGGATCGTGGGGACAGAGCAATCAGCCCCAGAATTTT.

This rearrangement joins TRBV9 to TRBJ2-7, with D tentatively TRBD1 (6 bases). The CDR3 covers 15 residues. Germline CDR1 and CDR2: SGDLS and YYNGEE. Trimming took off 0 bases at V and 5 bases at J, with 15 bases between the two ends. DNA for the CDR3: TGTGCCAGCAGCGTAGTAGGGGGTCAATTCGACGAGCAGTACTTC. Translating it yields CASSVVGGQFDEQYF.

A single count supports this clone. The chain combines TRBV7-8 with TRBJ1-2; 11 positions match TRBD1. The CDR3 loop spans 15 amino acids. V was clipped by 0 bases and J by 8 bases; unmatched bases: 5. Germline lookup yields CDR1 SGHVS and CDR2 FQNEAQ. CDR3 nucleotide sequence: TGTGCCAGCAGCTTAGCACCGGGACAGGGGGACGGCTACACCTTC. This sequence encodes CASSLAPGQGDGYTF.

The V and J genes are TRBV10-1 and TRBJ2-2; TRBD1 aligns across 7 bases. V lost 6 bases to trimming and J lost 1 base; unmatched junction nucleotides: 2. There are 14 residues in the CDR3. Germline V gene sequence: CDR1 WNHNN, CDR2 SYGVQD (reference sequence). This chain's CDR3 is CASSRDRNTGELFF. For the CDR3, the DNA is TGCGCCAGCAGCCGGGACAGGAACACCGGGGAGCTGTTTTTT.

V usage is TRBV18 and J usage is TRBJ1-2; D is undetermined. The V gene's germline CDR1 is KGHSH and CDR2 LQKENI. Trimming left V 3 bases short and J 3 bases short, with 8 bases between. This CDR3 comprises 13 residues. The CDR3 reads CASSPEHDYGYTF. The CDR3 region has the DNA TGTGCCAGCTCACCCGAACATGACTATGGCTACACCTTC.

With regard to this clone: One end of the junction fails to match germline, which may point to a read error. The V call is TRBV29-1, the J call TRBJ1-1; D uncertain. The CDR3 is made up of 11 amino acids. CDR1 SQVTM and CDR2 ANQGSEA come from the germline V gene. CDR3 DNA: TGCAGCCTTGACATCGGCGGGGAGGCTTTCTTT. Translated: CSLDIGGEAFF. Full variable domain (missing parts from reference TRBV29-1 and TRBJ1-1): SAVISQKPSRDICQRGTSLTIQCQVDSQVTMMFWYRQQPGQSLTLIATANQGSEATYESGFVIDKFPISRPNLTFSTLTVSNMSPEDSSIYLCSLDIGGEAFFGQGTRLTVV.

The V gene is TRBV4-1, the J gene TRBJ2-5; 9 positions match TRBD1. Germline values: CDR1 MGHRA, CDR2 YSYEKL. The CDR3 has 17 residues. Losses at the gene ends were 4 bases for V and 5 bases for J; bases not matched to a gene: 14. The CDR3 nucleotides read TGCGCCAGCAGCCCAAATGAAGGGACAGGGTGGAAGGAGACCCAGTACTTC. This encodes CASSPNEGTGWKETQYF.

The chain couples TRBV28 to TRBJ2-7; 10 bases agree with TRBD1. V lost 6 bases to trimming and J lost 4 bases; unmatched junction nucleotides: 6. This CDR3 is 14 amino acids long. CDR1 is MDHEN and CDR2 is SYDVKM in the germline V gene. The CDR3 bases are TGTGCCAGCAGCACGGGACAGGGGTTGTACGAGCAGTACTTC. This codes for CASSTGQGLYEQYF. The whole variable domain, remainder taken from reference TRBV28 and TRBJ2-7, is DVKVTQSSRYLVKRTGEKVFLECVQDMDHENMFWYRQDPGLGLRLIYFSYDVKMKEKGDIPEGYSVSREKKERFSLILESASTNQTSMYLCASSTGQGLYEQYFGPGTRLTVT.

This clone occurred a few times. V is TRBV29-1 and J is TRBJ2-2; the match to TRBD2 covers 10 bases. Germline lookup yields CDR1 SQVTM and CDR2 ANQGSEA. The CDR3 is 15 residues long. The J segment lost 8 bases and the V segment lost 3 bases, leaving 9 bases of the junction unmatched. The CDR3, as DNA: TGCAGCGTTGATTCTCTAGCGGGAGTAGGTGGGGAGCTGTTTTTT. Translating it yields CSVDSLAGVGGELFF.

The chain recombines TRBV4-2 with TRBJ2-7; 10 nucleotides align to TRBD1. Germline V gene data show CDR1 as LGHNA and CDR2 as YNFKEQ. With 0 bases clipped from V and 7 bases from J, the junction kept 6 bases outside the gene matches. The CDR3 spans 15 residues. CDR3 sequence reads: CASSQDPGQGREQYF. DNA of the CDR3: TGTGCCAGCAGCCAAGATCCGGGACAGGGGAGGGAGCAGTACTTC.

This clone was seen a handful of times. The chain joins TRBV5-5 to TRBJ2-3; possibly TRBD2 for D (5 bases). The germline V and J ends were trimmed by 4 bases and 3 bases, with 6 bases remaining between them. The germline V gene has CDR1 SGHKS and CDR2 YYEKEE (reference sequence). The CDR3 covers 12 residues. The CDR3: CASSPGTDTQYF. The DNA of the CDR3 is TGTGCCAGCAGCCCGGGAACAGATACGCAGTATTTT.